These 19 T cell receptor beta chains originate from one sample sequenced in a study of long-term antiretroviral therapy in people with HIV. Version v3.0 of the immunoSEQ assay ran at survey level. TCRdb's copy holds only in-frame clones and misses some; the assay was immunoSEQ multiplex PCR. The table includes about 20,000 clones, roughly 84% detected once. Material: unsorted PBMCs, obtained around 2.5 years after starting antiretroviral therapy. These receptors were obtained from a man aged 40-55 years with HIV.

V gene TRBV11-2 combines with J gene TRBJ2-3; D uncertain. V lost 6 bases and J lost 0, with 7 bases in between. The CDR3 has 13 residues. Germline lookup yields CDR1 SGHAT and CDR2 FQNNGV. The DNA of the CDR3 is TGTGCCAGCAGTTTGGCTAGCACAGATACGCAGTATTTT. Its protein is CASSLASTDTQYF.

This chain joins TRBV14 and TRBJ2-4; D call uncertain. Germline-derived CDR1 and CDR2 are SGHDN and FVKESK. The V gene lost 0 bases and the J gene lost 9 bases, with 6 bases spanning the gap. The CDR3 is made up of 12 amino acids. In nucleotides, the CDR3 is TGTGCCAGCAGCCAAGATAGGACCATTCAGTACTTC. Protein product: CASSQDRTIQYF.

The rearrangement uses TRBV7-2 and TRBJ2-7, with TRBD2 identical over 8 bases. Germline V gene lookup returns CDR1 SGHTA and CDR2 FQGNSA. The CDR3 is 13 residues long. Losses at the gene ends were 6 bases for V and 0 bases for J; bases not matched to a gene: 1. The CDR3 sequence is CASRTSGSYEQYF. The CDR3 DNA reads TGTGCCAGCAGAACTAGCGGCTCCTACGAGCAGTACTTC.

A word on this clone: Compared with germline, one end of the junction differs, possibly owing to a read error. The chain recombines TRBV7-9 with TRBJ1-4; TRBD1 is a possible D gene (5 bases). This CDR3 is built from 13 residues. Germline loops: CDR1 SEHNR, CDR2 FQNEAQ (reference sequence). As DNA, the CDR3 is TGTGCCGGCAGCCGGGACCCAAATGAAAAACTGTTTTTT. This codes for CAGSRDPNEKLFF.

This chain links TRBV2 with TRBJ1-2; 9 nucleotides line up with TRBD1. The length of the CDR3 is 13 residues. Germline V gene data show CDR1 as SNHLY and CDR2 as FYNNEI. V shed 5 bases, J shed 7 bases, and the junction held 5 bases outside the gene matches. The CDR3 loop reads CASSPGTGFGYTF. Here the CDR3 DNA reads TGTGCCAGCAGTCCCGGGACAGGGTTTGGCTACACCTTC.

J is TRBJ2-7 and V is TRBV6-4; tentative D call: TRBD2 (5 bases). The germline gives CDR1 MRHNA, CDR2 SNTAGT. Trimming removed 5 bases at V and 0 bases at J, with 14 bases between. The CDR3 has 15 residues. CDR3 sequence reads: CASSMGAPLSYEQYF. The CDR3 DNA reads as TGTGCCAGCAGTATGGGAGCCCCTCTCTCCTACGAGCAGTACTTC.

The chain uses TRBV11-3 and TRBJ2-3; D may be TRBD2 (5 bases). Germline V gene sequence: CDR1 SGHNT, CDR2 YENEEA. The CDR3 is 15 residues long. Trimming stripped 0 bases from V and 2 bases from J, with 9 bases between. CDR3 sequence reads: CASSLESGYTDTQYF. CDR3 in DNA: TGTGCCAGCAGCTTAGAAAGCGGTTACACAGATACGCAGTATTTT.

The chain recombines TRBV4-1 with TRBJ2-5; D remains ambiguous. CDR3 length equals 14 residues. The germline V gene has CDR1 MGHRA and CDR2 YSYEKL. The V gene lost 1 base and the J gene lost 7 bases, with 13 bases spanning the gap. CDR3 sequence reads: CASSQVVEPVTQYF. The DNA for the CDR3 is TGCGCCAGCAGCCAAGTGGTCGAACCGGTGACCCAGTACTTC.

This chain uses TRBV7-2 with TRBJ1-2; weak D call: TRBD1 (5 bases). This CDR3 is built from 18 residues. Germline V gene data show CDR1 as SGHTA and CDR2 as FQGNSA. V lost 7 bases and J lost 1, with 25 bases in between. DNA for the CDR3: TGTGCCAGCACCCCCGGGGGGGGTCTTCGTATGGGTAACTATGGCTACACCTTC. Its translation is CASTPGGGLRMGNYGYTF.

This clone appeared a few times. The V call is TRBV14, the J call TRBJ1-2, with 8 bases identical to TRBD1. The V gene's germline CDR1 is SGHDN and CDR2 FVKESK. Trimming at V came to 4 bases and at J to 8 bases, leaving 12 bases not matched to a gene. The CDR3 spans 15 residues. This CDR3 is CASSPTGQGLSGYTF. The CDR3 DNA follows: TGTGCCAGCAGCCCGACCGGACAGGGCCTATCAGGCTACACCTTC.

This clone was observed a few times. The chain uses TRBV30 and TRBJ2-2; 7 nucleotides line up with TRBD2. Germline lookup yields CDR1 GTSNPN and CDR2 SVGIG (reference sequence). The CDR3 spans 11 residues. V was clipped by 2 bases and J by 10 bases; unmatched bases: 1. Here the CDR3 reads CAWSREEELFF. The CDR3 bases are TGTGCCTGGAGTCGGGAGGAGGAGCTGTTTTTT.

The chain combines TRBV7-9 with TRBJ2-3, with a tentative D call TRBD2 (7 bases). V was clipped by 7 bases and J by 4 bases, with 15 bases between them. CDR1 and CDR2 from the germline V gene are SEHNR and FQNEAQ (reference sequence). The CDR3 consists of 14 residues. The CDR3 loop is CASIPGGRSDTQYF. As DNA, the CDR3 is TGTGCCAGCATCCCCGGGGGGCGATCAGATACGCAGTATTTT.

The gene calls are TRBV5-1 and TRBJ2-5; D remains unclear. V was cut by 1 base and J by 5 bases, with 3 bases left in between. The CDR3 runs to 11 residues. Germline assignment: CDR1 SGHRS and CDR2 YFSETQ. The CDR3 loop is CASSLFETQYF. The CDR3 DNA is TGCGCCAGCAGCTTGTTTGAGACCCAGTACTTC.

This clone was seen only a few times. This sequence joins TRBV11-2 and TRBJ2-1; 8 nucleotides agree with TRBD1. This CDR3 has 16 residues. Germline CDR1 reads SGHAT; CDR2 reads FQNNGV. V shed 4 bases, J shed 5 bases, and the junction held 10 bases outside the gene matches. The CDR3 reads CASSSALGTGHNEQFF. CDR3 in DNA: TGTGCCAGCAGCTCGGCCCTAGGGACAGGACACAATGAGCAGTTCTTC.

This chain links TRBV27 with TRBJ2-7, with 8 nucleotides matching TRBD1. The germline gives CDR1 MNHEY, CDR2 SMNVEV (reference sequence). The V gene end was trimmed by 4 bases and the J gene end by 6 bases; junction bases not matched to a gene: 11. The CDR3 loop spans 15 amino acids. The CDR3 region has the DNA TGTGCCAGCAGTTCACCCGACAGGGGCGACTCCGAGCAGTACTTC. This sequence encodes CASSSPDRGDSEQYF.

In DNA, the CDR3 is TGTGCCGGCTCAGTAGGGAGCTCCTACAATGAGCAGTTCTTC. Protein product: CAGSVGSSYNEQFF. The chain employs TRBV7-8 and TRBJ2-1; perhaps TRBD2 as D (5 bases). V was pared by 11 bases and J by 0 bases, with 14 bases between. The CDR3 extends over 14 amino acids. Germline loops: CDR1 SGHVS, CDR2 FQNEAQ.

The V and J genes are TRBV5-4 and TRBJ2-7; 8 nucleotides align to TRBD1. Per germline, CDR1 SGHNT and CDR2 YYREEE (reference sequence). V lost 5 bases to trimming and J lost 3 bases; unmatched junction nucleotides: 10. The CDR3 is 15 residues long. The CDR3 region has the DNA TGTGCCAGCAGGCTCGACAGGGGAATAATCTACGAGCAGTACTTC. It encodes CASRLDRGIIYEQYF.

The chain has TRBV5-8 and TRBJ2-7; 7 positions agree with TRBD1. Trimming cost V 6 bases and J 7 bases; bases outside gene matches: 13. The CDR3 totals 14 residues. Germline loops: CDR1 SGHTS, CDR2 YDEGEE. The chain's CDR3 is CASNQLQGKGEQYF. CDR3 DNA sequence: TGTGCCAGCAACCAGCTACAGGGGAAAGGGGAGCAGTACTTC.

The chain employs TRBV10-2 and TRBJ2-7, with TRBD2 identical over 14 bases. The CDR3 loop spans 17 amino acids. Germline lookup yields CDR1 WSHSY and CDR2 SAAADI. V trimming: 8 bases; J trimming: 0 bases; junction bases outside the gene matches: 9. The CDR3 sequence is CASSGLAGETVSYEQYF. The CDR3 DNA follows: TGCGCCAGCTCGGGACTAGCGGGGGAAACGGTCTCCTACGAGCAGTACTTC.